The 15 T cell receptor beta chains reported below all come from one sample, sequenced in a study of T-cell memory formation after mild COVID-19. TCRdb re-called the 5' RACE reads with MiXCR, one entry per CDR3 protein. The data hold about 320,000 distinct CDR3 sequences, with more than 13% observed a single time. The specimen sequenced was PBMCs or a T cell subset sorted from them (not recorded which). All receptors come from a man aged 18 to 29 who had mild COVID-19 (a few samples of this study predate the infection). Cell type and time point are not known.

V usage is TRBV29-1 and J usage is TRBJ1-4; possible D gene TRBD1, 5 bases. Trimming removed 2 bases at V and 7 bases at J, with 14 bases between. The CDR3 contains 14 residues. Per germline, CDR1 SQVTM and CDR2 ANQGSEA. CDR3 protein: CSVERRQGSEKLFF. The CDR3 nucleotides are TGCAGCGTTGAAAGGCGGCAGGGCAGTGAAAAACTGTTTTTT. Complete variable domain (other parts from reference TRBV29-1 and TRBJ1-4): SAVISQKPSRDICQRGTSLTIQCQVDSQVTMMFWYRQQPGQSLTLIATANQGSEATYESGFVIDKFPISRPNLTFSTLTVSNMSPEDSSIYLCSVERRQGSEKLFFGSGTQLSVL.

This rearrangement joins TRBV4-1 to TRBJ2-7; maybe TRBD2 (5 bases). The CDR3 consists of 14 residues. Between the trimmed V and J ends, which lost 1 base and 5 bases, there was a span of 12 bases. Germline V gene data show CDR1 as MGHRA and CDR2 as YSYEKL. The chain's CDR3 is CASSQGLAGNEQYF. In DNA, the CDR3 is TGCGCCAGCAGCCAAGGCCTAGCAGGCAACGAGCAGTACTTC.

The rearrangement uses TRBV7-2 and TRBJ2-5; 8 positions agree with TRBD1. From germline, CDR1 is SGHTA and CDR2 FQGNSA. After removal of 0 bases from V and 5 bases from J, the junction contained 11 bases not matched to a gene. This CDR3 has 17 residues. CDR3 protein: CASSLAGGRTGRETQYF. In DNA, the CDR3 is TGTGCCAGCAGCTTAGCGGGGGGAAGGACAGGGCGGGAGACCCAGTACTTC.

Ten or more counts support this clonotype. This sequence joins TRBV20-1 and TRBJ2-1; D is possibly TRBD2 (6 bases). The CDR3 covers 15 residues. V was pared by 0 bases and J by 2 bases, with 11 bases between. CDR1 is DFQATT, CDR2 SNEGSKA, per germline (reference sequence). CDR3 sequence: CSARDLAGPYNEQFF. CDR3 bases: TGCAGTGCTAGAGATTTGGCGGGGCCCTACAATGAGCAGTTCTTC.

This chain uses TRBV11-2 with TRBJ2-1, with 7 bases that match TRBD1. In germline, CDR1 is SGHAT, CDR2 FQNNGV. The CDR3 sequence is 15 residues long. V dropped 2 bases and J dropped 4; count of bases not matched to a gene: 5. CDR3 nucleotides: TGTGCCAGCAGCTTAAGCTCGGGACAGTACAATGAGCAGTTCTTC. Protein: CASSLSSGQYNEQFF.

The rearrangement uses TRBV2 and TRBJ1-6, with a tentative D call TRBD1 (5 bases). The V end lost 4 bases, the J end lost 9 bases, and 7 bases lay between the germline ends. This CDR3 is 12 amino acids long. The germline V gene encodes CDR1 SNHLY and CDR2 FYNNEI. The CDR3 sequence: CASSGGVSPLHF. The DNA of the CDR3 is TGTGCCAGCAGTGGGGGGGTTTCACCCCTCCACTTT. Variable domain in full (rest from reference TRBV2 and TRBJ1-6): EPEVTQTPSHQVTQMGQEVILRCVPISNHLYFYWYRQILGQKVEFLVSFYNNEISEKSEIFDDQFSVERPDGSNFTLKIRSTKLEDSAMYFCASSGGVSPLHFGNGTRLTVT.

V gene TRBV6-4 combines with J gene TRBJ2-6; D is unclear. V gave up 0 bases and J gave up 2 bases, with 5 bases separating them. The CDR3 consists of 15 residues. Germline CDR1 MRHNA, CDR2 SNTAGT. The CDR3 sequence: CASSDSITGANVLTF. In DNA, the CDR3 is TGTGCCAGCAGTGACTCGATTACTGGGGCCAACGTCCTGACTTTC.

The gene calls are TRBV5-1 and TRBJ2-1; D perhaps matches TRBD2 (7 bases). Trimming pared 1 base from V and 0 bases from J, leaving 14 bases between. CDR3 length equals 17 residues. Germline V gene sequence: CDR1 SGHRS, CDR2 YFSETQ. DNA for the CDR3: TGCGCCAGCAGCTTGATGTGGCGGGGGCTCTCCTACAATGAGCAGTTCTTC. Protein sequence: CASSLMWRGLSYNEQFF.

The chain has TRBV11-2 and TRBJ1-1, with D hard to call. The CDR3 loop spans 14 amino acids. The V and J ends lost 1 base and 5 bases respectively, with 11 bases between them. Germline loops: CDR1 SGHAT, CDR2 FQNNGV. The CDR3: CASSLGLFGTEAFF. DNA of the CDR3: TGTGCCAGCAGCTTAGGTTTGTTCGGGACTGAAGCTTTCTTT.

The chain uses TRBV10-3 and TRBJ1-2; 7 bases line up with TRBD1. Trimming took 8 bases from V and 4 from J; bases not matched to a gene: 13. The germline V gene encodes CDR1 ENHRY and CDR2 SYGVKD. CDR3 size: 15 residues. The CDR3 loop reads CAIGGRTGPTYGYTF. CDR3 bases: TGTGCCATCGGGGGGCGGACAGGACCAACCTATGGCTACACCTTC.

V and J are TRBV6-1 and TRBJ2-7, with D unresolved. The CDR3 consists of 12 residues. Trimming removed 4 bases at V and 6 bases at J, with 10 bases between. The germline CDR1 and CDR2 sequences are MNHNS and SASEGT. The CDR3 DNA is TGTGCCAGCAGTGTGGTTTGGGGCGAGCAGTACGTC. It is translated as CASSVVWGEQYV.

This clonotype was counted between two and nine times. The DNA for the CDR3 is TGTGCCAGCAGTTTGCTCAGCGGCACTAGCACAGATACGCAGTATTTT. Its translation: CASSLLSGTSTDTQYF. This chain uses TRBV12-3 or TRBV12-4 with TRBJ2-3, with a tentative D call TRBD2 (5 bases). CDR3 length equals 16 residues. Trimming took off 3 bases at V and 0 bases at J, with 13 bases between the two ends.

In its sample, this clonotype was seen a few times. The chain employs TRBV4-1 and TRBJ2-4; 12 bases match TRBD2. The V segment lost 4 bases and the J segment 4 bases; nucleotides outside the gene matches: 2. CDR3 length equals 15 residues. Germline lookup yields CDR1 MGHRA and CDR2 YSYEKL. The CDR3 bases are TGCGCCAGCAGCCGAGGACTAGCGGGGAAAAACATTCAGTACTTC. This gives the protein CASSRGLAGKNIQYF.

The chain couples TRBV4-3 to TRBJ1-3; 7 nucleotides line up with TRBD1. CDR3 length: 16 amino acids. V lost 5 bases to trimming and J lost 4 bases; unmatched junction nucleotides: 11. Germline V gene lookup returns CDR1 LGHNA and CDR2 YSLEER. The CDR3 DNA reads as TGCGCCAGCAGCTACCGACAGGGCATCTTCGGAAACACCATATATTTT. Translated, it gives CASSYRQGIFGNTIYF.

In the case of this clonotype: Possible read error: a much larger clone is one base away. The V call is TRBV11-2, the J call TRBJ2-3; no clear D gene. The CDR3 length is 11 residues. From germline, CDR1 is SGHAT and CDR2 FQNNGV. Trimming stripped 2 bases from V and 5 bases from J, with 2 bases between. CDR3 loop: CASSLQDTQYF. Here the CDR3 DNA reads TGTGCCAGCAGCTTACAAGATACGCAGTATTTT.